This T cell receptor (beta chain) originates from a study of CD8+CD57+ T cells in acquired aplastic anemia. Study as a whole: DNA from sorted CD4+ and CD8+ cells averaged around 3 ug. Mean read depth for CD4+ cells from healthy donors was around 11 million.

On this clonotype: A much larger clone differs by one base, so this may be a read error.

The CDR3 length is 13 residues. The germline gives CDR1 SGHAT, CDR2 FQDESV (reference sequence). TCR beta VDJ combinations and CDR3 sequences were profiled from genomic DNA. In TCRdb, the reads were re-called with MiXCR into one record per CDR3 protein. The sample includes some 220,000 distinct CDR3 sequences, about 37% of them seen just once. The chain has TRBV11-1 and TRBJ1-1; D gene uncertain. This clonotype originated in a human donor in good health, serving as a control. The sequencing sample was made of sorted CD4+, CD8+, or CD8+CD57+ T cells (not recorded which) from PBMCs. CDR3: CAGSQLANTEAFF. The CDR3 DNA is TGTGCCGGCAGCCAATTGGCGAACACTGAAGCTTTCTTT. The whole variable domain, remainder taken from reference TRBV11-1 and TRBJ1-1, is EAEVAQSPRYKITEKSQAVAFWCDPISGHATLYWYRQILGQGPELLVQFQDESVVDDSQLPKDRFSAERLKGVDSTLKIQPAELGDSAMYLCAGSQLANTEAFFGQGTRLTVV.